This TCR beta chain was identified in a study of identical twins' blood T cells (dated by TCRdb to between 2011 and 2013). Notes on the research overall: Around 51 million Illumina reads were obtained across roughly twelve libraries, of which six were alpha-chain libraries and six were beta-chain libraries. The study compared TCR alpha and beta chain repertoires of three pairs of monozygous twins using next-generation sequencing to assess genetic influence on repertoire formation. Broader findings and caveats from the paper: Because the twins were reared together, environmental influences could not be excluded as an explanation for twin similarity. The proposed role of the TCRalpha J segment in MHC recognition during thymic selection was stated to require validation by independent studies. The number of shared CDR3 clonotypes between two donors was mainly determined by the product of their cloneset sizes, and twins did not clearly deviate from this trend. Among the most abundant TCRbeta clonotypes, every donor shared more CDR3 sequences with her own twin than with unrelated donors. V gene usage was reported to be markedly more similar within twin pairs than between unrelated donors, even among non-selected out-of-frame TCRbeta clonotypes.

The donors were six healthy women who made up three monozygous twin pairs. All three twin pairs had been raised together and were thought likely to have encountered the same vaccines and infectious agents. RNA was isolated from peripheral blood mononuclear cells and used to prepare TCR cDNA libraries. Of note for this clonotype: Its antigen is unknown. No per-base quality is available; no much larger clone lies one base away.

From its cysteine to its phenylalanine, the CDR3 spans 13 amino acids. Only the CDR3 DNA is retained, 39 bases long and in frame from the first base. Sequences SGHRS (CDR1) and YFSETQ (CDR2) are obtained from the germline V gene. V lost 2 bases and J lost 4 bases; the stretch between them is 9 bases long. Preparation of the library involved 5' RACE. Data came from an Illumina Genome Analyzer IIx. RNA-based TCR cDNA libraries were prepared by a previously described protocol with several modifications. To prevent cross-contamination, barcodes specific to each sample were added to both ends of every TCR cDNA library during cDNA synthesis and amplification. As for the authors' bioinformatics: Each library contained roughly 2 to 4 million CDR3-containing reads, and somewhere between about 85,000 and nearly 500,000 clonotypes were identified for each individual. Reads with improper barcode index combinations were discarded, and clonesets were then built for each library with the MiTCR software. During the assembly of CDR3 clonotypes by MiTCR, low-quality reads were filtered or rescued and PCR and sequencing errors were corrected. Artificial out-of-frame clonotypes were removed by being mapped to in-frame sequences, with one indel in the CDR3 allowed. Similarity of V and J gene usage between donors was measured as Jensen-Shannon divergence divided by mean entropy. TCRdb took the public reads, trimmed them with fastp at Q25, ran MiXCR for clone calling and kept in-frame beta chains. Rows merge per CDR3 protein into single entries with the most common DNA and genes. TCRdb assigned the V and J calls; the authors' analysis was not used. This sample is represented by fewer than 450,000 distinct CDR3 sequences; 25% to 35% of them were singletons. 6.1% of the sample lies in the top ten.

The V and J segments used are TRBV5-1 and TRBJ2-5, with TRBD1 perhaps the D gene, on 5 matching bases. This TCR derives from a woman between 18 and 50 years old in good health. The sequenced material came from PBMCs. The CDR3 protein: CASSFVGAETQYF. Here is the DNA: TGCGCCAGCAGCTTCGTAGGGGCAGAGACCCAGTACTTC.